This T cell receptor beta chain was identified in a study of technical replicates of blood from several donors. Produced via immunoSEQ multiplex PCR; TCRdb's table is partial and in-frame only. The top ten hold around 0.2% of the sample, which has approximately 79,000 clones, around 97% seen once. This CDR3 region has 15 residues. Germline CDR1 is KGHSH and CDR2 is LQKENI. V was trimmed by 2 bases and J by 3 bases, leaving 13 bases between them. The chain links TRBV18 to TRBJ1-2; a possible D gene is TRBD1 (6 bases). The sample consisted of T cells isolated from PBMCs. The receptor comes from a human donor in good health. CDR3 residues: CASSPNRVADYGYTF. In DNA, the CDR3 is TGTGCCAGCTCACCAAACAGGGTAGCAGACTATGGCTACACCTTC.